This TCR beta chain comes out of a study of T cells after yellow fever vaccination. Regarding the study as a whole: Abundant bulk-derived clonotypes could contaminate FACS-sorted repertoires. Subsequent to the booster, the majority of primary-vaccination clones reappeared (around 95% CD4, 85% to 90% CD8).

Trimming took 5 bases from V and 5 from J, leaving 18 bases between them. The germline gives CDR1 DFQATT, CDR2 SNEGSKA (reference sequence). The CDR3 is made up of 14 amino acids. MiXCR, run by TCRdb on the 5' RACE reads, gives a single entry per CDR3 protein. Found here are 250,000 or so distinct CDR3 sequences, 6% to 7.5% of them singletons; the top ten hold more than 0.8%. The table lists this clonotype with a few counts. As yet, its antigen is unknown. The source of this sequence is a man in his thirties or forties who received the YFV17D yellow fever vaccine. Sequencing was performed on CD4+ T cells sorted from PBMCs, taken 15 days after the yellow fever booster vaccination. V is TRBV20-1 and J is TRBJ1-1, with D perhaps matching TRBD1 (6 bases). In DNA, the CDR3 is TGCAGTGCTCGGACTCAGGGGAGGTTAACTGAAGCTTTCTTT. Amino acids: CSARTQGRLTEAFF.